The TCR beta chain described here comes from a study of T cells in Graves' hyperthyroidism and ophthalmopathy. Study-level information: The blood sample was taken at first diagnosis, before treatment began. The study, taken as a whole, reports: By a 13 V-J model, ophthalmopathy was set apart from stable hyperthyroidism.

With respect to this clonotype: Its antigen is as yet unknown.

From RNA transcripts, TCR beta CDR3 regions were amplified. The HTBI set primed first-round TCR CDR3 RT-PCR. TCRdb passed the multiplex PCR reads through MiXCR, listing each CDR3 protein once. The table includes 360,000 or so distinct CDR3 sequences, over 12% detected once. Looked up from germline, CDR1 is ENHRY and CDR2 is SYGVKD. Trimming cost V 11 bases and J 1 base; bases outside gene matches: 18. The CDR3 contains 18 residues. This clonotype was sampled from a woman in her sixties or seventies with Graves' ophthalmopathy. Sequencing was performed on blood. The J gene is TRBJ2-1, the V gene TRBV10-3; 9 nucleotides align to TRBD2. The CDR3 here is CASIGGGASGTSYNEQFF. In DNA, the CDR3 is TGTGCCTCGATCGGGGGGGGAGCTAGCGGGACTTCCTACAATGAGCAGTTCTTC.